The T cell receptor beta chain described here comes from a study of CD8 T cells in Susac syndrome. Germline CDR1 reads SNHLY; CDR2 reads FYNNEI. The CDR3 has 14 residues. Trimming took 8 bases from V and 2 from J, leaving 15 bases between them. Sequencing of TCR beta was performed on blood CD8+ T cells and on blood CD4+ T cells. The multiple sclerosis controls were treatment-naive patients affected by stable or active relapsing-remitting disease. Negative isolation yielded the CD8+ and CD4+ T cells, while FACS enriched the TEMRA cells. Reverse transcription used about 0.45 to 1 ug RNA and random hexamers. The authors amplified TCR beta CDR3 across 54 Vbeta and 13 Jbeta using immunoSEQ multiplex PCR. TCRdb reprocessed the immunoSEQ multiplex PCR reads via MiXCR and lists one record per CDR3 protein. Among 150,000 to 200,000 distinct CDR3 sequences listed, roughly 92% were seen once.

What was sequenced was CD4+ T cells from PBMCs. The sequence was collected from a human donor with multiple sclerosis. The rearrangement joins TRBV2 to TRBJ1-1; D not resolved. The CDR3 coding sequence is TGTGCCAGCCTGTCTCCGGCGGGCAACACTGAAGCTTTCTTT. Its protein product is CASLSPAGNTEAFF.